Below, 29 T cell receptor beta chains from the same sample are listed, as sequenced in a study of shared clonotypes between healthy human individuals. Naive CD8 populations comprised CD45RO-negative cells positively selected for CCR7, excluding terminally differentiated effector memory CD45RA+ cells. Here immunoSEQ multiplex PCR was the method, and the copy in TCRdb shows in-frame clones only, minus some. The table lists about 2,100,000 clones, 85% to 95% of them singletons. Sample: naive CD8+ T cells from PBMCs. Source of these receptors: a man aged 18-30 years in good health. Some clones in this sample may be carry-over from other donors' samples.

The chain recombines TRBV10-3 with TRBJ2-1, with D unresolved. CDR3 length equals 16 residues. V lost 0 bases and J lost 2, with 11 bases in between. Germline lookup yields CDR1 ENHRY and CDR2 SYGVKD. The CDR3 is CAISESTTSAYNEQFF. The CDR3 DNA reads as TGTGCCATCAGTGAGTCGACGACCTCAGCCTACAATGAGCAGTTCTTC.

This chain joins TRBV6-6 and TRBJ1-5, with D possibly TRBD1 on 5 matching bases. Deletions cut 5 bases from V and 1 base from J, with 15 bases between. CDR1 and CDR2 (germline): MNHNY, SVGAGI (reference sequence). This CDR3 comprises 16 residues. CDR3 in DNA: TGTGCCAGCAGTACCCCCGGAGGGGCGAGCAATCAGCCCCAGCATTTT. It is translated as CASSTPGGASNQPQHF.

The chain is built from TRBV15 and TRBJ1-3; D gene unclear. Trimming shortened V by 3 bases and J by 0 bases, and 12 bases separated the two germline ends. In germline, CDR1 is LNHNV, CDR2 YYDKDF (reference sequence). CDR3 size: 16 residues. The CDR3, as DNA: TGTGCCACCAGCAGTAGGAGAAGCCTCTCTGGAAACACCATATATTTT. Protein: CATSSRRSLSGNTIYF. The complete variable domain, with remaining parts taken from reference TRBV15 and TRBJ1-3, reads DAMVIQNPRYQVTQFGKPVTLSCSQTLNHNVMYWYQQKSSQAPKLLFHYYDKDFNNEADTPDNFQSRRPNTSFCFLDIRSPGLGDTAMYLCATSSRRSLSGNTIYFGEGSWLTVV.

With respect to this clone: Other DNA sequences in the same sample also yield this CDR3. The chain combines TRBV9 with TRBJ2-2; D remains unclear. Trimming removed 0 bases at V and 8 bases at J, with 14 bases between. The CDR3 runs 15 residues. Germline values: CDR1 SGDLS, CDR2 YYNGEE. CDR3 nucleotides: TGTGCCAGCAGCGTAGGTGGTCGTGGCCCGGGGGAGCTGTTTTTT. As protein: CASSVGGRGPGELFF.

The gene calls are TRBV27 and TRBJ1-4; tentative D call: TRBD1 (5 bases). The CDR3 has 13 amino acids. V was trimmed by 2 bases and J by 8 bases, leaving 9 bases between them. Germline assignment: CDR1 MNHEY and CDR2 SMNVEV (reference sequence). The CDR3 nucleotides read TGTGCCAGCAGTTTACTCAGGGACGAAAAACTGTTTTTT. Translating gives CASSLLRDEKLFF.

The chain joins TRBV30 to TRBJ2-5; D perhaps matches TRBD1 (6 bases). The J call may not be correct, given that the DNA end is closer to TRBJ2-7. CDR1 GTSNPN and CDR2 SVGIG come from the germline V gene (reference sequence). The CDR3 runs 15 residues. The CDR3 loop is CAWSTTVGGNYEQYF. In DNA, the CDR3 is TGTGCCTGGAGTACGACGGTAGGGGGAAACTACGAGCAGTACTTC.

On this clone: The CDR3 carries no conserved terminal phenylalanine or tryptophan, so it likely arises from a read error. The DNA is omitted, as the CDR3 cannot be located on it reliably, and the CDR3 follows TCRdb's listing. The rearrangement joins TRBV6-1 to TRBJ1-2; the listed D gene, TRBD1, was not tested against the DNA. The CDR3 has 8 residues if both end residues are counted. In germline, CDR1 is MNHNS, CDR2 SASEGT. The CDR3 protein is CASSERSV.

The chain uses TRBV7-9 and TRBJ2-7; no reliable D call. Trimming removed 9 bases at V and 7 bases at J, with 16 bases between. The CDR3 length is 12 residues. CDR1 SEHNR and CDR2 FQNEAQ come from the germline V gene (reference sequence). The CDR3: CASFSGVGEQYF. The CDR3 DNA reads as TGTGCCAGTTTTAGTGGGGTGGGGGAGCAGTACTTC.

This rearrangement joins TRBV28 to TRBJ2-5; D call uncertain. CDR3 length equals 15 residues. The germline CDR1 and CDR2 sequences are MDHEN and SYDVKM. V was trimmed by 1 base and J by 5 bases, leaving 14 bases between them. The CDR3 DNA reads TGTGCCAGCAGTTTATTGTCGAGACTTGGGGAGACCCAGTACTTC. It encodes CASSLLSRLGETQYF. The full variable domain, in which reference TRBV28 and TRBJ2-5 provide the parts outside the CDR3, is DVKVTQSSRYLVKRTGEKVFLECVQDMDHENMFWYRQDPGLGLRLIYFSYDVKMKEKGDIPEGYSVSREKKERFSLILESASTNQTSMYLCASSLLSRLGETQYFGPGTRLLVL.

The rearrangement links TRBV6-1 to TRBJ2-1, with unresolved D. Trimming shortened V by 4 bases and J by 10 bases, and 14 bases separated the two germline ends. From germline, CDR1 is MNHNS and CDR2 SASEGT. The CDR3 sequence is 13 residues long. The CDR3 sequence is CASSGNQVNEQFF. CDR3 in DNA: TGTGCCAGCAGTGGGAACCAAGTAAACGAGCAGTTCTTC.

The CDR3 DNA reads as TGTGCCAGCAGTTCATCCACAGGGGACGAGCAGTACTTC. Its protein is CASSSSTGDEQYF. This sequence joins TRBV27 and TRBJ2-7, with 7 bases matching TRBD1. CDR1 and CDR2 (germline): MNHEY, SMNVEV (reference sequence). This CDR3 has 13 amino acids. V lost 4 bases, J lost 5 bases, and 5 bases stayed unmatched.

This chain connects TRBV4-1 to TRBJ1-1; TRBD1 aligns across 7 bases. With 0 bases clipped from V and 4 bases from J, the junction kept 5 bases outside the gene matches. The CDR3 has 15 residues. Germline V gene data show CDR1 as MGHRA and CDR2 as YSYEKL. CDR3 loop: CASSQDTGAGTEAFF. CDR3 DNA: TGCGCCAGCAGCCAAGATACAGGGGCGGGCACTGAAGCTTTCTTT.

The chain links TRBV29-1 to TRBJ2-5; D tentatively fits TRBD1 or TRBD2 (5 bases each). The end of the DNA aligns better with TRBJ2-7, so the J call may be wrong. Germline V gives CDR1 SQVTM, CDR2 ANQGSEA. This CDR3 is 15 amino acids long. The CDR3 region has the DNA TGCAGCGTGATGGGACGGGAAAACGGGCGCTACGAGCAGTACTTC. Translation gives CSVMGRENGRYEQYF.

DNA for the CDR3: TGTGCCAGCAGCACCCGACTAGCGGAATGGAACACCGGGGAGCTGTTTTTT. Translating gives CASSTRLAEWNTGELFF. This rearrangement joins TRBV13 to TRBJ2-2, with 9 positions matching TRBD2. J was trimmed by 1 base and V by 5 bases; bases with no gene match: 8. There are 17 residues in the CDR3. Looked up from germline, CDR1 is PRHDT and CDR2 is FYEKMQ (reference sequence).

This sequence joins TRBV9 and TRBJ1-2, with D tentatively TRBD1 (5 bases). Germline assignment: CDR1 SGDLS and CDR2 YYNGEE. The length of the CDR3 is 14 residues. Trimming took off 2 bases at V and 8 bases at J, with 16 bases between the two ends. CDR3 DNA sequence: TGTGCCAGCAGCGTTTACGACGGGGCAGGAGGCTACACCTTC. Its translation is CASSVYDGAGGYTF.

The chain couples TRBV12-5 to TRBJ2-1, with 9 bases identical to TRBD1. The CDR3 is 15 amino acids. V lost 5 bases to trimming and J lost 1 base; unmatched junction nucleotides: 3. Germline V gene lookup returns CDR1 LGHNT and CDR2 FRNRAP. CDR3 sequence reads: CASGIGQGSYNEQFF. In DNA, the CDR3 is TGTGCTAGTGGTATCGGACAGGGGTCCTACAATGAGCAGTTCTTC.

The rearrangement joins TRBV7-9 to TRBJ2-3; tentatively, D is TRBD1 (6 bases). The germline CDR1 and CDR2 sequences are SEHNR and FQNEAQ (reference sequence). The length of the CDR3 is 16 residues. V was clipped by 5 bases and J by 2 bases, with 17 bases between them. CDR3 sequence: CASSPPVTGPTDTQYF. The DNA of the CDR3 is TGTGCCAGCAGCCCCCCGGTCACAGGGCCCACAGATACGCAGTATTTT.

J is TRBJ1-1 and V is TRBV6-5, with TRBD1 identical over 7 bases. Germline assignment: CDR1 MNHEY and CDR2 SVGAGI. Trimming at V came to 6 bases and at J to 6 bases, leaving 10 bases not matched to a gene. This CDR3 has 14 amino acids. The CDR3: CASRPTGEGAEAFF. CDR3 in DNA: TGTGCCAGCAGACCAACAGGGGAAGGCGCTGAAGCTTTCTTT.

This clone was observed once. The rearrangement joins TRBV19 to TRBJ1-5; D not certain. The CDR3 is 15 residues long. Germline V CDR1 and CDR2: LNHDA, SQIVND (reference sequence). Deletions cut 3 bases from V and 1 base from J, with 10 bases between. The CDR3, as DNA: TGTGCCAGTAGTATGTCAAAAGGGAGCAATCAGCCCCAGCATTTT. Amino acid sequence: CASSMSKGSNQPQHF.

This clone showed up just once. This chain joins TRBV27 and TRBJ2-1; the D gene is possibly TRBD2 (6 bases). Between the trimmed V and J ends, which lost 0 bases and 8 bases, there was a span of 17 bases. CDR3 length: 16 amino acids. CDR1 is MNHEY, CDR2 SMNVEV, per germline (reference sequence). The CDR3 DNA is TGTGCCAGCAGTTTATCGTTAGCGGTCTTCGGGGATGAGCAGTTCTTC. Encoded protein: CASSLSLAVFGDEQFF.

V gene TRBV7-9 combines with J gene TRBJ2-7; no reliable D call. CDR1 is SEHNR and CDR2 is FQNEAQ in the germline V gene (reference sequence). CDR3 length equals 15 residues. V dropped 5 bases and J dropped 3 bases, with 17 bases sitting between them. This chain's CDR3 is CASSPNPPESYEQYF. The DNA for the CDR3 is TGTGCCAGCAGCCCTAACCCCCCGGAGAGCTACGAGCAGTACTTC.

Regarding this clone: Other DNA variants within this sample encode the same CDR3. V is TRBV7-8 and J is TRBJ2-7, with D hard to call. CDR3 length: 12 residues. Trimming left V 6 bases short and J 3 bases short, with 9 bases between. Germline V gene data show CDR1 as SGHVS and CDR2 as FQNEAQ. The CDR3: CASSSTLYEQYF. The CDR3 region has the DNA TGTGCCAGCAGTTCAACCCTCTACGAGCAGTACTTC.

The count of this clone is one. V gene TRBV27 combines with J gene TRBJ2-7, with TRBD2 matching 7 bases. From germline, CDR1 is MNHEY and CDR2 SMNVEV (reference sequence). CDR3 size: 15 residues. V lost 3 bases to trimming and J lost 7 bases; unmatched junction nucleotides: 12. The CDR3 region has the DNA TGTGCCAGCAGTTTTTTCAGCGGGACGATTTTGGAGCAGTACTTC. The encoded protein is CASSFFSGTILEQYF.

This clone was found a few times. The chain joins TRBV6-1 to TRBJ1-1; D is uncertain. The CDR3 runs to 16 residues. V was pared by 0 bases and J by 0 bases, with 11 bases between. The germline V gene has CDR1 MNHNS and CDR2 SASEGT. This CDR3 is CASSEAPYSMNTEAFF. In DNA, the CDR3 is TGTGCCAGCAGTGAAGCGCCGTACAGCATGAACACTGAAGCTTTCTTT.

V gene TRBV9 combines with J gene TRBJ2-3; D not resolved. This CDR3 region has 13 residues. V lost 3 bases and J lost 4, with 9 bases in between. CDR1 SGDLS and CDR2 YYNGEE come from the germline V gene. For the CDR3, the DNA is TGTGCCAGCAGCGCATTCGGGTCAGATACGCAGTATTTT. Protein product: CASSAFGSDTQYF.

This chain connects TRBV7-9 to TRBJ2-1; possible D gene TRBD1, 6 bases. The germline V and J ends were trimmed by 5 bases and 0 bases, with 20 bases remaining between them. CDR1 SEHNR and CDR2 FQNEAQ come from the germline V gene (reference sequence). The CDR3 length is 18 residues. The DNA for the CDR3 is TGTGCCAGCAGCCCACAGGGCCAGCGGCTCCTCTCCTACAATGAGCAGTTCTTC. Protein product: CASSPQGQRLLSYNEQFF.

This sequence joins TRBV9 and TRBJ1-2; weak D call: TRBD1 (5 bases). The CDR3 consists of 15 residues. Germline V lookup: CDR1 SGDLS, CDR2 YYNGEE. The V and J ends lost 0 bases and 4 bases respectively, with 13 bases between them. The CDR3 loop is CASSVDWTSFYGYTF. The DNA for the CDR3 is TGTGCCAGCAGCGTAGATTGGACATCCTTCTATGGCTACACCTTC.

CDR3 sequence reads: CASSLGGFGYEQYF. The CDR3 DNA is TGTGCCAGCAGCTTAGGGGGGTTCGGGTACGAGCAGTACTTC. The rearrangement uses TRBV7-2 and TRBJ2-7; D might be TRBD1 or TRBD2, each matching 5 bases. CDR1 is SGHTA, CDR2 FQGNSA, per germline. The CDR3 is made up of 14 amino acids. Trimming took off 1 base at V and 4 bases at J, with 11 bases between the two ends.

For this clone: Additional DNA sequences in this sample encode the identical CDR3. CDR3 sequence reads: CASSLGGADYEQYF. As DNA, the CDR3 is TGTGCCAGCAGTTTAGGTGGGGCGGACTACGAGCAGTACTTC. The rearrangement uses TRBV27 and TRBJ2-7, with a possible D match to TRBD1 (5 bases). V lost 2 bases and J lost 3, with 11 bases in between. Per the germline V gene, CDR1 is MNHEY and CDR2 is SMNVEV (reference sequence). CDR3 length equals 14 residues.